This paragraph covers one T cell receptor (beta chain) sequence. This table comes from immunoSEQ multiplex PCR, and its TCRdb copy is limited to in-frame clones, with some not included. The sample contains some 5,600 clones, about 71% of which appear only once. The data were taken from a study of OX40 agonist ivuxolimab in advanced cancers. On the study more broadly: Patients were dosed intravenously with ivuxolimab at 0.01 to 10 mg/kg every 2 weeks. Patients with hepatocellular carcinoma, melanoma, renal cell or head and neck cancer made up the dose-escalation patients.

The V gene's germline CDR1 is WNHNN and CDR2 SYGVQD (reference sequence). This CDR3 is built from 14 residues. V lost 10 bases and J lost 3, with 17 bases in between. This sequence originates from an adult with an advanced solid tumor such as melanoma, head and neck, liver or kidney cancer. The specimen was CD4+ or CD8+ T cells sorted from blood, collected in a trial of the OX40 agonist ivuxolimab. This chain uses TRBV10-1 with TRBJ2-3; the D gene is possibly TRBD2 (5 bases). This CDR3 reads CANRAGRRTDTQYF. The CDR3 DNA reads as TGCGCCAACCGCGCTGGGCGGAGGACAGATACGCAGTATTTT.